Listed below are T cell receptor beta chains from one sample, sequenced in a study of blood T cell repertoires in COVID-19. Libraries were prepared by immunoSEQ multiplex PCR; TCRdb keeps only in-frame clonotypes and omits some of them. This table has hundreds of thousands of clones, more than 80% appearing once. Sequencing input: peripheral blood. The receptors here all came from a woman aged 18-29 years with acute or convalescent COVID-19. Each CDR3 is given with its conserved first and last residue. A D gene is named only where the DNA matches it firmly. The size field is filled for only some rows; it gives once, few, many or a size class.

cdr3_aa,cdr3_nt,clone_size,d_call,v_call,j_call
CASSPGRGRFYEQYF,TGTGCCAGCAGCCCAGGCAGGGGGCGATTTTACGAGCAGTACTTC,-,TRBD1,TRBV9,TRBJ2-7
CASTRTSGFRRRAGELFF,TGTGCCAGCACTAGGACTAGCGGATTTCGGCGTAGGGCCGGGGAGCTGTTTTTT,-,TRBD2,TRBV13,TRBJ2-2
CAATEQGANNEQFF,TGTGCCGCCACGGAGCAGGGGGCGAACAATGAGCAGTTCTTC,-,TRBD1,TRBV10-3,TRBJ2-1
CASSLSSGFPYYGYTF,TGTGCCAGCAGCTTGTCCAGCGGGTTCCCATACTATGGCTACACCTTC,-,-,TRBV5-4,TRBJ1-2
CASSPTGEGSYEQYF,TGTGCCAGCAGTCCGACAGGGGAAGGCTCCTACGAGCAGTACTTC,-,TRBD1,TRBV5-6,TRBJ2-7
CASSVEISGYEQYF,TGTGCCAGCAGCGTAGAAATTAGCGGCTACGAGCAGTACTTC,-,-,TRBV9,TRBJ2-7
CASSIRGGKLFF,TGTGCCAGTAGTATTAGAGGTGGAAAACTGTTTTTT,-,-,TRBV19,TRBJ1-4
CASSPGGNNEQFF,TGTGCCAGCTCACCGGGGGGTAACAATGAGCAGTTCTTC,-,-,TRBV18,TRBJ2-1
CASSFRQYLYEQYF,TGTGCCAGCAGCTTCCGACAGTACCTCTACGAGCAGTACTTC,-,-,TRBV7-8,TRBJ2-7
CASSSRPRGGGQYF,TGTGCCAGCAGTTCCCGGCCCCGCGGGGGGGGGCAGTATTTT,-,TRBD2,TRBV6-5,TRBJ2-3
CASSLTGAANYGYTF,TGTGCCAGCAGCTTGACTGGAGCTGCTAACTATGGCTACACCTTC,once,-,TRBV7-2,TRBJ1-2
CSVAGVMNTEAFF,TGCAGCGTTGCCGGGGTCATGAACACTGAAGCTTTCTTT,-,-,TRBV29-1,TRBJ1-1
CASSWDRGRAHKNIQYF,TGTGCCAGCAGCTGGGACCGGGGGAGGGCACACAAAAACATTCAGTACTTC,-,TRBD2,TRBV7-3,TRBJ2-4
CAAQDRLNTEAFF,TGTGCCGCTCAGGACAGGCTAAACACTGAAGCTTTCTTT,-,TRBD1,TRBV24-1,TRBJ1-1
CASSQGLVVAADTQYF,TGCGCCAGCAGCCAAGGCCTAGTGGTAGCAGCAGATACGCAGTATTTT,-,-,TRBV4-1,TRBJ2-3
CASRRTGTGNQPQHF,TGTGCCAGCAGGCGGACCGGGACAGGGAATCAGCCCCAGCATTTT,-,TRBD1,TRBV6-5,TRBJ1-5
CASSPLSGGDPIQYF,TGTGCCAGCAGTCCCCTTAGCGGGGGGGATCCAATTCAGTACTTC,-,TRBD2,TRBV6-5,TRBJ2-4
CASSWGPRGTEAFF,TGTGCCAGTAGCTGGGGGCCTCGTGGCACTGAAGCTTTCTTT,-,-,TRBV19,TRBJ1-1
CASSLVRQASETQYF,TGCGCCAGCAGCTTGGTGAGACAGGCATCAGAGACCCAGTACTTC,-,-,TRBV5-1,TRBJ2-5
CASSVADRSLKAFF,TGTGCCAGCAGCGTAGCGGACAGATCTCTGAAAGCTTTCTTT,-,-,TRBV9,TRBJ1-1
CASSMGGPGELFF,TGTGCCAGCAGCATGGGGGGGCCCGGGGAGCTGTTTTTT,-,-,TRBV11-3,TRBJ2-2
CASSTRGEQDYGYTF,TGTGCCAGCAGCACCCGGGGGGAACAGGACTATGGCTACACCTTC,-,-,TRBV7-9,TRBJ1-2
CASGVGRGRETEAFF,TGTGCCAGCGGTGTGGGCAGGGGTCGAGAAACTGAAGCTTTCTTT,once,-,TRBV21-1,TRBJ1-1
CASSYSRSTEAFF,TGTGCCAGCAGTTACAGCAGGTCTACTGAAGCTTTCTTT,-,-,TRBV12-3/TRBV12-4,TRBJ1-1
CATSPQLNMNTEAFF,TGTGCCACCAGCCCACAACTAAATATGAACACTGAAGCTTTCTTT,-,-,TRBV15,TRBJ1-1
CVQGGYEQYF,TGTGTACAGGGGGGCTACGAGCAGTACTTC,-,TRBD1,TRBV10-3,TRBJ2-7
CASSFGRVDGYTF,TGTGCCAGCAGCTTCGGTCGTGTGGATGGCTACACCTTC,-,-,TRBV7-6,TRBJ1-2
CASIGGTPYGYTF,TGTGCCAGCATAGGAGGGACTCCATATGGCTACACCTTC,-,-,TRBV12-3/TRBV12-4,TRBJ1-2
CASSQTRNSLIGGNTIYF,TGTGCCAGCAGCCAAACCCGAAACAGTTTGATAGGCGGAAACACCATATATTTT,-,-,TRBV7-9,TRBJ1-3
CASSQDRQRNYGYTF,TGCGCCAGCAGCCAAGATCGACAGCGTAACTATGGCTACACCTTC,-,-,TRBV4-3,TRBJ1-2
CASSLQAISYNEQFF,TGTGCCAGCAGCTTACAGGCCATCTCCTACAATGAGCAGTTCTTC,-,-,TRBV7-8,TRBJ2-1
CSVEDLSKRTGQGYTF,TGCAGCGTTGAAGATCTTAGTAAGCGGACAGGTCAGGGCTACACCTTC,-,TRBD1,TRBV29-1,TRBJ1-2
CASSLVEGSNYGYTF,TGTGCCAGCAGCTTAGTGGAGGGGTCTAACTATGGCTACACCTTC,-,-,TRBV5-4,TRBJ1-2
CASRDRVEAEAFF,TGTGCCAGCAGAGACAGGGTGGAGGCTGAAGCTTTCTTT,-,TRBD1,TRBV27,TRBJ1-1
CASSPIPGGENGYTF,TGTGCCAGCTCACCAATACCCGGAGGAGAGAATGGCTACACCTTC,once,-,TRBV18,TRBJ1-2
CASSPRGGLGYGYTF,TGTGCCAGCAGCCCCCGCGGGGGGCTTGGCTATGGCTACACCTTC,-,-,TRBV3-1/TRBV3-2,TRBJ1-2
CASRLDRSMNTEAFF,TGTGCCAGCAGGCTGGACAGATCCATGAACACTGAAGCTTTCTTT,once,-,TRBV6-5,TRBJ1-1
CASSVAWTGGENTIYF,TGTGCCAGCAGCGTAGCGTGGACAGGGGGCGAAAACACCATATATTTT,-,TRBD1,TRBV9,TRBJ1-3
CASSVEGKSGNTIYF,TGTGCCAGCAGCGTAGAGGGGAAGTCCGGAAACACCATATATTTT,-,-,TRBV9,TRBJ1-3
CATSDPDRGNEQFF,TGTGCCACCAGTGATCCTGACAGGGGGAATGAGCAGTTCTTC,-,TRBD1,TRBV24-1,TRBJ2-1